The T cell receptor beta chain under discussion was sequenced for a study of CD8 T cells in Susac syndrome. Reverse transcription used about 0.45 to 1 ug RNA and random hexamers. TCRdb processed the immunoSEQ multiplex PCR reads anew with MiXCR; each CDR3 protein has one entry. The sample has around 200,000 distinct CDR3 sequences, around 95% seen once. Germline loops: CDR1 SGHAT, CDR2 FQNNGV. Trimming took off 1 base at V and 10 bases at J, with 8 bases between the two ends. This CDR3 contains 11 residues. This chain connects TRBV11-2 to TRBJ2-7; D is ambiguous. What was sequenced was CD8+ T cells from PBMCs. This sequence was found in a human donor with Susac syndrome. CDR3 residues: CASSLGSRQYF. CDR3 nucleotide sequence: TGTGCCAGCAGCTTAGGCTCGCGTCAGTACTTC.